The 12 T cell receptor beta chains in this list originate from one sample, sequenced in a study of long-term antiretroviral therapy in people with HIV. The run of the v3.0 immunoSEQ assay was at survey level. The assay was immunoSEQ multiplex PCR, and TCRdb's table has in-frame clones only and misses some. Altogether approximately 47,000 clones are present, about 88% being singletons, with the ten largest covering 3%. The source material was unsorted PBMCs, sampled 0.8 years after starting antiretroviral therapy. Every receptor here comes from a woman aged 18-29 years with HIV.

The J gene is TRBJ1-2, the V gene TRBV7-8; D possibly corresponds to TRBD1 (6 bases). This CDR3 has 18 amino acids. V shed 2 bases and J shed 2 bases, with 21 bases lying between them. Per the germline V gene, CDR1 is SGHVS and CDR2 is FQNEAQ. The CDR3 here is CASSLISAGRGANYGYTF. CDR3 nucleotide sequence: TGTGCCAGCAGCTTAATTTCGGCGGGGAGGGGGGCCAACTATGGCTACACCTTC. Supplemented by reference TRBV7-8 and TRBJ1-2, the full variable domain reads GAGVSQSPRYKVAKRGQDVALRCDPISGHVSLFWYQQALGQGPEFLTYFQNEAQLDKSGLPSDRFFAERPEGSVSTLKIQRTQQEDSAVYLCASSLISAGRGANYGYTFGSGTRLTVV.

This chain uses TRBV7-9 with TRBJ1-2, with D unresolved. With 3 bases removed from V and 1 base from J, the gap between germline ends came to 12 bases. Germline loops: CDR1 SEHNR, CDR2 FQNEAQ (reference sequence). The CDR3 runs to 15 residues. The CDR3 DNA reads TGTGCCAGCAGCTTCTCGGGCCGGGGTAACTATGGCTACACCTTC. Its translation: CASSFSGRGNYGYTF. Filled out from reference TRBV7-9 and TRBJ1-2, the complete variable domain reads DTGVSQNPRHKITKRGQNVTFRCDPISEHNRLYWYRQTLGQGPEFLTYFQNEAQLEKSRLLSDRFSAERPKGSFSTLEIQRTEQGDSAMYLCASSFSGRGNYGYTFGSGTRLTVV.

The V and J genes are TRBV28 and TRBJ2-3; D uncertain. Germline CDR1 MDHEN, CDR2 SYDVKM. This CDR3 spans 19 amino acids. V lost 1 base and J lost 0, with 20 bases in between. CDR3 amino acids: CASSLLSRRTVPSTDTQYF. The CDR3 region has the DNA TGTGCCAGCAGTTTATTGTCGCGACGAACTGTCCCTAGCACAGATACGCAGTATTTT.

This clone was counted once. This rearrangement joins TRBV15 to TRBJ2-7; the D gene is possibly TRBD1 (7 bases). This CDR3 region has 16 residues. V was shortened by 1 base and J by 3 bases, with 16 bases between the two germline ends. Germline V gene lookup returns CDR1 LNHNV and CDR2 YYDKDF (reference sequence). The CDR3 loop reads CATSRGGGDSGYEQYF. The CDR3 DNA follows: TGTGCCACCAGCAGAGGAGGGGGCGATAGCGGCTACGAGCAGTACTTC.

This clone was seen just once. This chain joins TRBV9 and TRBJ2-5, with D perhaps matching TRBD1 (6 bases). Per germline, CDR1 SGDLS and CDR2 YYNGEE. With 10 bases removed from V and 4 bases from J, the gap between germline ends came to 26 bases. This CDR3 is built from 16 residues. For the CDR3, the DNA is TGTGCCCCCGGCGAGAGGACAGTCCCCCGGGCAGAGACCCAGTACTTC. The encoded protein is CAPGERTVPRAETQYF.

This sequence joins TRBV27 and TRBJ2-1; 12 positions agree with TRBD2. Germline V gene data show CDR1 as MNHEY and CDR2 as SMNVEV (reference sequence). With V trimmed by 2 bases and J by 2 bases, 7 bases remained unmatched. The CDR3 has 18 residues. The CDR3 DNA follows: TGTGCCAGCAGTTTACCTAGCGGGAGGGCCAAGCCCTACAATGAGCAGTTCTTC. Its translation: CASSLPSGRAKPYNEQFF.

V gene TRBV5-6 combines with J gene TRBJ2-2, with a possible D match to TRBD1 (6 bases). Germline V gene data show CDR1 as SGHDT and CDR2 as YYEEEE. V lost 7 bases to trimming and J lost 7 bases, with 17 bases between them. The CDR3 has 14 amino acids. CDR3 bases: TGTGCCAGCGGGGAAATATCAGGGGACGGGGAGCTGTTTTTT. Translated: CASGEISGDGELFF. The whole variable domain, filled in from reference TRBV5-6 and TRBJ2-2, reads DAGVTQSPTHLIKTRGQQVTLRCSPKSGHDTVSWYQQALGQGPQFIFQYYEEEERQRGNFPDRFSGHQFPNYSSELNVNALLLGDSALYLCASGEISGDGELFFGEGSRLTVL.

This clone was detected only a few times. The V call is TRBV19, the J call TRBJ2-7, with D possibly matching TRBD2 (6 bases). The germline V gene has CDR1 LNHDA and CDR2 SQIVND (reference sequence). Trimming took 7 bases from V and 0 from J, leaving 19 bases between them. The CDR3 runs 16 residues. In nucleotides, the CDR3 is TGTGCCAGTACCCGCAAACCGGGACTGAACTCCTACGAGCAGTACTTC. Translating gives CASTRKPGLNSYEQYF.

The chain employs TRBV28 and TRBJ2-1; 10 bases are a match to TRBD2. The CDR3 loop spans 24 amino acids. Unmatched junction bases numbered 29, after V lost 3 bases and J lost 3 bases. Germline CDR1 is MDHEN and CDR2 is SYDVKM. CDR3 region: CASSFGAGWGGSPRTSGNYNEQFF. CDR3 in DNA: TGTGCCAGCAGTTTTGGGGCAGGGTGGGGCGGATCACCCCGGACTAGCGGAAACTACAATGAGCAGTTCTTC.

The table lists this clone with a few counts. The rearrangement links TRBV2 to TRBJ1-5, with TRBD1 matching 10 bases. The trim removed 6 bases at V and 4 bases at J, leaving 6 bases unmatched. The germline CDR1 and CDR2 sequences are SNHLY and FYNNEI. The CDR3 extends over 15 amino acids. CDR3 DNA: TGTGCCAGCAGGCCCGACAGGGGGCTAAATCAGCCCCAGCATTTT. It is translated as CASRPDRGLNQPQHF.

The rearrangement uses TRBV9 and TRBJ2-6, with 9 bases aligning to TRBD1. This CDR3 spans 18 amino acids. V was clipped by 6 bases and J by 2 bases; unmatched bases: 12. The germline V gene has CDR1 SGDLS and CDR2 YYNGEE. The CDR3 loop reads CASTLTGTGLTGANVLTF. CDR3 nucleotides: TGTGCCAGCACTCTTACCGGGACAGGGTTGACTGGGGCCAACGTCCTGACTTTC. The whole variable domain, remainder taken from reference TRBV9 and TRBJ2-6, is DSGVTQTPKHLITATGQRVTLRCSPRSGDLSVYWYQQSLDQGLQFLIQYYNGEERAKGNILERFSAQQFPDLHSELNLSSLELGDSALYFCASTLTGTGLTGANVLTFGAGSRLTVL.

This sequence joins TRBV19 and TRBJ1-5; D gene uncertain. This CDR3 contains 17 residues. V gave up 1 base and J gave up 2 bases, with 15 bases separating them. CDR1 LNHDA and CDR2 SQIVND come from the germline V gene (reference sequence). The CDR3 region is CASSIGIGMRGNQPQHF. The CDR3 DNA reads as TGTGCCAGTAGTATAGGGATCGGCATGAGGGGCAATCAGCCCCAGCATTTT. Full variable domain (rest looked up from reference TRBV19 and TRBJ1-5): DGGITQSPKYLFRKEGQNVTLSCEQNLNHDAMYWYRQDPGQGLRLIYYSQIVNDFQKGDIAEGYSVSREKKESFPLTVTSAQKNPTAFYLCASSIGIGMRGNQPQHFGDGTRLSIL.